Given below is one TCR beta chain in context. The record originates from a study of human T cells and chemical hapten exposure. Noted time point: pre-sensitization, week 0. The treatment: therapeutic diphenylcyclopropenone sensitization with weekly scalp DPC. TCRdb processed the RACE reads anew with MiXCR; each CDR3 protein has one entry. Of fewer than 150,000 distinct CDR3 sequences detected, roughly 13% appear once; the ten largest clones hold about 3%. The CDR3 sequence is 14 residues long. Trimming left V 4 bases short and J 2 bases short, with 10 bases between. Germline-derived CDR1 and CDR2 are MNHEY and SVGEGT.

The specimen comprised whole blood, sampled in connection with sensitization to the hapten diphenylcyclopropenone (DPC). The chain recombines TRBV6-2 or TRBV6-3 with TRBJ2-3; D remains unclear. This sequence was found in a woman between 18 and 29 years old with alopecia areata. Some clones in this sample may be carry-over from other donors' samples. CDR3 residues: CASSFLVATDTQYF. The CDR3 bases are TGTGCCAGCAGTTTCTTAGTTGCCACAGATACGCAGTATTTT.